This T cell receptor beta chain was sequenced for a study of blood T cell repertoires in COVID-19. This table comes from immunoSEQ multiplex PCR, and its TCRdb copy is limited to in-frame clones, with some not included. Here the sample spans 200,000 or so clones, 88% being singletons. Sequencing was performed on PBMCs or T cells enriched from blood (not recorded which). The source is a woman in her 30s who had been exposed to COVID-19.

The CDR3 coding sequence is TGTGCCAGCAGCCCCCGGACTGGGTACAATGAGCAGTTCTTC. Its protein is CASSPRTGYNEQFF. The chain combines TRBV9 with TRBJ2-1; D perhaps matches TRBD2 (5 bases). CDR1 and CDR2 from the germline V gene are SGDLS and YYNGEE. The CDR3 loop spans 14 amino acids. Trimming pared 4 bases from V and 4 bases from J, leaving 12 bases between. The full variable domain, in which reference TRBV9 and TRBJ2-1 provide the parts outside the CDR3, is DSGVTQTPKHLITATGQRVTLRCSPRSGDLSVYWYQQSLDQGLQFLIQYYNGEERAKGNILERFSAQQFPDLHSELNLSSLELGDSALYFCASSPRTGYNEQFFGPGTRLTVL.